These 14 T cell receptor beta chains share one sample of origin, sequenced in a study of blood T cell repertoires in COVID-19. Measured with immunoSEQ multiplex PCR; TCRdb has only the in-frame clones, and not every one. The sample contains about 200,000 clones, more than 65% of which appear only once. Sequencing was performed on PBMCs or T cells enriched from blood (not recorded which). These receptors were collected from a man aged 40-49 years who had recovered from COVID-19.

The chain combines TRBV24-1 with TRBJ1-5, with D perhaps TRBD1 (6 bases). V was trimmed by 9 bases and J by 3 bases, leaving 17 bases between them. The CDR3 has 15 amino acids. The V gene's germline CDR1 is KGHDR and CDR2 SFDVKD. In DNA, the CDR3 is TGTGCCACCGGAGGCAGGGGAGCGAACAATCAGCCCCAGCATTTT. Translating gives CATGGRGANNQPQHF.

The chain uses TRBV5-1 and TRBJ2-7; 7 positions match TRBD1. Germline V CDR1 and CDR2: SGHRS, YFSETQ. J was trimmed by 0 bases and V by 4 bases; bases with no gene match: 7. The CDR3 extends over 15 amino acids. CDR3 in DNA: TGCGCCAGCAGCCAGACAGGGCCAAGCTCCTACGAGCAGTACTTC. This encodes CASSQTGPSSYEQYF.

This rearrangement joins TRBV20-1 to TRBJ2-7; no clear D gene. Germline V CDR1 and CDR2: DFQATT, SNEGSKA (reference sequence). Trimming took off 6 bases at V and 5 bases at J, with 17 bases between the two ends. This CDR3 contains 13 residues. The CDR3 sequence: CSASLGADDEQYF. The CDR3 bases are TGCAGTGCCAGTCTAGGAGCTGACGACGAGCAGTACTTC.

The CDR3 loop reads CASSVDRAPTDTQYF. The CDR3 coding sequence is TGTGCCAGTAGTGTCGACAGGGCTCCCACAGATACGCAGTATTTT. The chain is built from TRBV19 and TRBJ2-3; 7 bases align to TRBD1. This CDR3 is 15 amino acids long. The germline gives CDR1 LNHDA, CDR2 SQIVND (reference sequence). Trimming cost V 5 bases and J 2 bases; bases outside gene matches: 7.

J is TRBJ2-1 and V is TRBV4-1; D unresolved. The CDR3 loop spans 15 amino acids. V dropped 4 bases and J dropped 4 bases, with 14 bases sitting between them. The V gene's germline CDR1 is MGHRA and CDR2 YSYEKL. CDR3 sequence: CASSPRVGRYNEQFF. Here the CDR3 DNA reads TGCGCCAGCAGCCCCCGGGTAGGCCGATACAATGAGCAGTTCTTC.

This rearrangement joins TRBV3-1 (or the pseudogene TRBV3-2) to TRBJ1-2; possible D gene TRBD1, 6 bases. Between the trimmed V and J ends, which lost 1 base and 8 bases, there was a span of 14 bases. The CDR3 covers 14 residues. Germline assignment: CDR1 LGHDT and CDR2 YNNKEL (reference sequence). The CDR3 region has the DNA TGTGCCAGCAGCCAAGTACAGGGTAGAGACGGCTACACCTTC. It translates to CASSQVQGRDGYTF.

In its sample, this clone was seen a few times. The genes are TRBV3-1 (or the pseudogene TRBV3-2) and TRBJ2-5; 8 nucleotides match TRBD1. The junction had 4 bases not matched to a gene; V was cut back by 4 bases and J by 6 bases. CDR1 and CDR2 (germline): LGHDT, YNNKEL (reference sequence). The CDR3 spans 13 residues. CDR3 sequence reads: CASSPGQAQTQYF. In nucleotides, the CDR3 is TGTGCCAGCAGCCCGGGACAGGCGCAGACCCAGTACTTC.

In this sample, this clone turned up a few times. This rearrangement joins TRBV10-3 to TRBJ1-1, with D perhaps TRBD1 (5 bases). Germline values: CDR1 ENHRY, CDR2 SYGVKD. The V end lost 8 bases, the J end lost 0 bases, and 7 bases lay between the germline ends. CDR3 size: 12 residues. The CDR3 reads CAIQGMNTEAFF. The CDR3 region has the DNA TGTGCCATCCAGGGAATGAACACTGAAGCTTTCTTT.

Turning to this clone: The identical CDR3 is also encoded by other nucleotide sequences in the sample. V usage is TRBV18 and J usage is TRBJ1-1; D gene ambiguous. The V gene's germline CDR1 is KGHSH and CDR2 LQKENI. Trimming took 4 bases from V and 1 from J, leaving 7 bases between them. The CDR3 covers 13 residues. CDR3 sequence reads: CASSQSENTEAFF. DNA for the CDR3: TGTGCCAGCTCACAATCAGAGAACACTGAAGCTTTCTTT.

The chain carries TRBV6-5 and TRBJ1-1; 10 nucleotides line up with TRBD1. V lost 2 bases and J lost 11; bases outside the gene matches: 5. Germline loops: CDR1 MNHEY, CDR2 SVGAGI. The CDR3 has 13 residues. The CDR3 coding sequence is TGTGCCAGCAGTTACGACAGGGGGCTTAGTGCTTTCTTT. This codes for CASSYDRGLSAFF.

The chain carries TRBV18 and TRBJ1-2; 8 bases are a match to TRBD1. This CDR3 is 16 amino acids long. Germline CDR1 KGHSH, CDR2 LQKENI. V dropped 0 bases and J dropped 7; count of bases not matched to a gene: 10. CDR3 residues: CASSPPRGQGVLGYTF. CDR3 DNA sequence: TGTGCCAGCTCACCACCGAGAGGACAGGGAGTACTTGGCTACACCTTC.

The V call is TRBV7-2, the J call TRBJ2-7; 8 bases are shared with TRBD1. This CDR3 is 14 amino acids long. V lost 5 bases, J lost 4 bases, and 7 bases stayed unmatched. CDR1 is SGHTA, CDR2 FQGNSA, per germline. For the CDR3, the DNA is TGTGCCAGCAGCCCAGGACAGGGTCCTTACGAGCAGTACTTC. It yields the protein CASSPGQGPYEQYF.

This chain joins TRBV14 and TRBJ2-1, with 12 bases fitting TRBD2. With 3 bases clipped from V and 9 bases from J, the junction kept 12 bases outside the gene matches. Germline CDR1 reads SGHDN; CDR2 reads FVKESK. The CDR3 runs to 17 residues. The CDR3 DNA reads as TGTGCCAGCAGCCATCCCACTGGGACTAGCGGGTGGTTTGAGCAGTTCTTC. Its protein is CASSHPTGTSGWFEQFF.

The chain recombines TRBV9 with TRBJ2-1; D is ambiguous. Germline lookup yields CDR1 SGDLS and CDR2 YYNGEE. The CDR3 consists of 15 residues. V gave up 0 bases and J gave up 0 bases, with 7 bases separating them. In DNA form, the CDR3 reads TGTGCCAGCAGCGTAGGTCTTTCCTCCTACAATGAGCAGTTCTTC. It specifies CASSVGLSSYNEQFF.